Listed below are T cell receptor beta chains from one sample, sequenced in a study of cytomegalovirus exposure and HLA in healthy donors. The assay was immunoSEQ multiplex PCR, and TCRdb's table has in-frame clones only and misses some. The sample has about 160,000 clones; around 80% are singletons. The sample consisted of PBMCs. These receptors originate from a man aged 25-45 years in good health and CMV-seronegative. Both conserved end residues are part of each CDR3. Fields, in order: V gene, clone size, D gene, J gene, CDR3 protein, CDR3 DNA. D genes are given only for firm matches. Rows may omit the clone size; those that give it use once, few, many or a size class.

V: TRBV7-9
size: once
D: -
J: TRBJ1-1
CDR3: CASSLTGHGQMNTEAFF
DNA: TGTGCCAGCAGCTTAACTGGCCACGGACAGATGAACACTGAAGCTTTCTTT

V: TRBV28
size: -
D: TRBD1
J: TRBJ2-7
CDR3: CASSLDRGIYEQYF
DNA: TGTGCCAGCAGTTTAGACAGGGGGATCTACGAGCAGTACTTC

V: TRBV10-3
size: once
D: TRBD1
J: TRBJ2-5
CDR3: CAISAARDSIQETQYF
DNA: TGTGCCATCAGCGCAGCACGGGACAGTATACAAGAGACCCAGTACTTC

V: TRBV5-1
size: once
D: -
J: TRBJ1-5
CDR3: CASSLDTGLQPQHF
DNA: TGCGCCAGCAGCTTGGATACAGGGTTACAGCCCCAGCATTTT

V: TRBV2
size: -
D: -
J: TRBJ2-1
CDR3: CASFWAGSNEQFF
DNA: TGTGCCAGCTTTTGGGCGGGAAGCAATGAGCAGTTCTTC

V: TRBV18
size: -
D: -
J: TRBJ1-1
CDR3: CASSPRPRANTEAFF
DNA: TGTGCCAGCTCACCCCGTCCCAGGGCGAACACTGAAGCTTTCTTT

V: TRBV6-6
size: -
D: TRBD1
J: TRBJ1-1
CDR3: CASSTSTGGDTEAFF
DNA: TGTGCCAGCAGTACCTCGACAGGGGGTGACACTGAAGCTTTCTTT

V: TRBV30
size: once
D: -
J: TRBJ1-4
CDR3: CAWSVRISGEKLFF
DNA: TGTGCCTGGAGTGTAAGAATCTCGGGTGAAAAACTGTTTTTT

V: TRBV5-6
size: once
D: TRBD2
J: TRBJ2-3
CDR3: CASSPGLAGGAQYF
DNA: TGTGCCAGCAGCCCCGGACTAGCGGGAGGTGCGCAGTATTTT

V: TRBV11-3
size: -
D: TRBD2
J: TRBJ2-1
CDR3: CASSPGLVAYNEQFF
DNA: TGTGCCAGCAGCCCGGGACTAGTCGCCTACAATGAGCAGTTCTTC

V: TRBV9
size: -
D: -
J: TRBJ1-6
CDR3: CASSATVNNSPLHF
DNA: TGTGCCAGCAGCGCGACAGTTAATAATTCACCCCTCCACTTT

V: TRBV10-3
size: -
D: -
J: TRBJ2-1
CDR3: CAISEWGPTGDEQFF
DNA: TGTGCCATCAGTGAGTGGGGGCCGACAGGCGATGAGCAGTTCTTC

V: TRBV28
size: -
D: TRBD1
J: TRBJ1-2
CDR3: CASSLAGTGSGYTF
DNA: TGTGCCAGCAGTTTAGCCGGGACAGGGTCTGGCTACACCTTC

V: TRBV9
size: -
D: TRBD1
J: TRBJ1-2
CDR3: CASSVDRGSGYTF
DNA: TGTGCCAGCAGCGTCGACAGGGGGTCTGGCTACACCTTC

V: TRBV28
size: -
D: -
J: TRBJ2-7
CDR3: CASSRWAGSYEQYF
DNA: TGTGCCAGCAGTCGTTGGGCGGGCTCCTACGAGCAGTACTTC

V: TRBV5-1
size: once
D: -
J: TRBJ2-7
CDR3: CASGHRGYEQYF
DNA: TGCGCCAGCGGGCATCGAGGGTACGAGCAGTACTTC

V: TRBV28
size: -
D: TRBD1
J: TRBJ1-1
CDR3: CAIRGGAGTEAFF
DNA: TGTGCCATCCGAGGGGGCGCGGGCACTGAAGCTTTCTTT

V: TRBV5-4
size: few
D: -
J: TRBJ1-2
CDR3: CASSLVAGRYGYTF
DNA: TGTGCCAGCAGCTTGGTCGCAGGGAGGTATGGCTACACCTTC

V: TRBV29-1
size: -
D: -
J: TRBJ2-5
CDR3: CSTDLGGGETQYF
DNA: TGCAGCACCGACTTAGGGGGGGGAGAGACCCAGTACTTC

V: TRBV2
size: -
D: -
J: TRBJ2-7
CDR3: CASTRQGPYEQYF
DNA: TGTGCCAGCACCCGCCAGGGCCCCTACGAGCAGTACTTC

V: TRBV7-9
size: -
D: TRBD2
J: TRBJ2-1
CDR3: CASALPGGEQFF
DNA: TGTGCCAGCGCACTCCCGGGAGGTGAGCAGTTCTTC

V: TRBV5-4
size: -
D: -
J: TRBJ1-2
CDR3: CASSLRREGFGYTF
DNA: TGTGCCAGCAGCTTGCGCAGGGAAGGATTTGGCTACACCTTC

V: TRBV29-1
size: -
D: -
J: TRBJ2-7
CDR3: CSVEEALSYEQYF
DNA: TGCAGCGTTGAAGAAGCCCTCTCCTACGAGCAGTACTTC

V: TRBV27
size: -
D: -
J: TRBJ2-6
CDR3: CASSTVKRPRTATGSGANVLTF
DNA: TGTGCCAGCAGCACAGTAAAGCGGCCTCGGACGGCCACAGGGTCTGGGGCCAACGTCCTGACTTTC

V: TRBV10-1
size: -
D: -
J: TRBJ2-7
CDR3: CASSQGQGNFYEQYF
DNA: TGCGCCAGCAGTCAGGGACAAGGGAACTTCTACGAGCAGTACTTC

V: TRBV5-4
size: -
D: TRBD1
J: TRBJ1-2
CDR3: CASSPGMRQGSYGYTF
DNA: TGTGCCAGCAGCCCGGGTATGAGACAGGGGAGCTATGGCTACACCTTC

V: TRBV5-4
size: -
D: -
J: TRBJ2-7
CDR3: CASSSTRDTTYEQYF
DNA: TGTGCCAGCAGTTCAACCCGGGACACCACCTACGAGCAGTACTTC

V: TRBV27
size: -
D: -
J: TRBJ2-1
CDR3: CASTPFSGYNEQFF
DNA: TGTGCCAGCACTCCCTTTAGCGGTTACAATGAGCAGTTCTTC

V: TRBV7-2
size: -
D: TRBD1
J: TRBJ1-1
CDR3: CASRQPGQKPGGAFF
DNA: TGTGCCAGCAGGCAACCGGGACAGAAACCAGGCGGAGCTTTCTTT

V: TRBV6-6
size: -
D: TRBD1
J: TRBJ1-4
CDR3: CASRPRTGGLEKLFF
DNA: TGTGCCAGCAGACCTCGGACAGGGGGCTTGGAAAAACTGTTTTTT

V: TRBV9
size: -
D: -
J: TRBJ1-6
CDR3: CASSERTPNSPLHF
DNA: TGTGCCAGCAGCGAGAGGACACCGAATTCACCCCTCCACTTT

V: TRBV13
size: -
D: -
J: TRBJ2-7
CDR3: CASRAQGRGNYEQYF
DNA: TGTGCCAGCAGGGCCCAGGGCAGGGGAAACTACGAGCAGTACTTC

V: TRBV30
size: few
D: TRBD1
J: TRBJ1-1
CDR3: CAWRTGGLNTEAFF
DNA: TGTGCCTGGAGGACAGGGGGATTGAACACTGAAGCTTTCTTT

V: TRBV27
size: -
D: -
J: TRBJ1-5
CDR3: CASSLRGRDVSNQPQHF
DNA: TGTGCCAGCAGTTTACGGGGGAGGGATGTTAGCAATCAGCCCCAGCATTTT

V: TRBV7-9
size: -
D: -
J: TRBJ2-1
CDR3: CASSPPQVSYNEQFF
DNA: TGTGCCAGCAGCCCCCCACAGGTCTCCTACAATGAGCAGTTCTTC

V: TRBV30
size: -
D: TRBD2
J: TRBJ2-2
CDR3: CAQRQERGAGDTGELFF
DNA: TGTGCCCAAAGACAGGAGCGGGGAGCGGGGGACACCGGGGAGCTGTTTTTT

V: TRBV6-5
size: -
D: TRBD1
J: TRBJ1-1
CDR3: CASSPNRGYGTEAFF
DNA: TGTGCCAGCAGTCCCAACAGGGGGTACGGAACTGAAGCTTTCTTT

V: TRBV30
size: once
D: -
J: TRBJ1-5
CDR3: CAWSVSVANQPQHF
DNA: TGTGCCTGGAGTGTTTCCGTGGCAAATCAGCCCCAGCATTTT

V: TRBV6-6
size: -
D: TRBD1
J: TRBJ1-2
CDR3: CASRRGQGESYGYTF
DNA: TGTGCCAGTAGGAGGGGACAGGGAGAAAGCTATGGCTACACCTTC

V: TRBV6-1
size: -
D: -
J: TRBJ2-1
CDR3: CATNNGLEGSEQFF
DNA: TGTGCCACCAATAACGGCCTAGAAGGGAGTGAGCAGTTCTTC

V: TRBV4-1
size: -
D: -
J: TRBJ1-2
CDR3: CASTPTGADYGYTF
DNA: TGCGCCAGCACTCCGACGGGAGCAGACTATGGCTACACCTTC

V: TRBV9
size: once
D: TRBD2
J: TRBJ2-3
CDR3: CASSGPSGSTDTQYF
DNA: TGTGCCAGCAGCGGTCCTAGCGGTAGCACAGATACGCAGTATTTT

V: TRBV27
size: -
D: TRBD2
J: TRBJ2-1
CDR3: CASSFLGEGEQFF
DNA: TGTGCCAGCAGTTTTTTAGGGGAGGGGGAGCAGTTCTTC

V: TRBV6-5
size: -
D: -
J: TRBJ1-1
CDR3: CASSTTVSYTEAFF
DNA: TGTGCCAGCAGTACGACAGTCTCGTACACTGAAGCTTTCTTT

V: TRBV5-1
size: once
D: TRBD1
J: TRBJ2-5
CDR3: CASSTSGGGETQYF
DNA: TGCGCCAGCAGCACCTCAGGGGGCGGGGAGACCCAGTACTTC

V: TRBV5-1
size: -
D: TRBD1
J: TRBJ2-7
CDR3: CASSLEGGYYEQYF
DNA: TGCGCCAGCAGCTTGGAAGGGGGCTACTACGAGCAGTACTTC

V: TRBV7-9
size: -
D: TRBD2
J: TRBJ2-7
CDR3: CSSSSGTSGIPSYEQYF
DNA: TGTTCCAGCAGCTCCGGGACTAGCGGGATCCCCTCCTACGAGCAGTACTTC

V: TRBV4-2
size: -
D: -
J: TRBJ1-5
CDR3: CASSRDESTVLNQPQHF
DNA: TGTGCCAGCAGCCGAGACGAAAGTACGGTACTCAATCAGCCCCAGCATTTT

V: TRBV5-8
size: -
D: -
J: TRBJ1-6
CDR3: CASSLGRGYNSPLHF
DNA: TGTGCCAGCAGCTTGGGTAGGGGGTATAATTCACCCCTCCACTTT

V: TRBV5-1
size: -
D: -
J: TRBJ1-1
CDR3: CASSSRENTEAFF
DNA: TGCGCCAGCAGCTCCCGGGAGAACACTGAAGCTTTCTTT

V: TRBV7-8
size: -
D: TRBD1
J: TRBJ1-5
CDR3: CASSPALGTGSNQPQHF
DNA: TGTGCCAGCAGCCCGGCCTTGGGGACAGGCTCCAATCAGCCCCAGCATTTT

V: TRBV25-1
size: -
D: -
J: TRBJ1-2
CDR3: CASSEPTGLGGYTF
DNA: TGTGCCAGCAGTGAACCTACAGGGCTGGGCGGCTACACCTTC

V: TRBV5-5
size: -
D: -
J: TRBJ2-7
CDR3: CASSFTAKNEQYF
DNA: TGTGCCAGCAGCTTCACTGCCAAGAACGAGCAGTACTTC

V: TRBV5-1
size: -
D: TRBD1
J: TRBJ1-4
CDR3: CASSFGTGDEKLFF
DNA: TGCGCCAGCAGCTTCGGGACAGGGGATGAAAAACTGTTTTTT

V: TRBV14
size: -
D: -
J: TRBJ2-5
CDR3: CASSGGPGGSSPIIQETQYF
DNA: TGTGCCAGCAGCGGGGGGCCGGGGGGCTCCTCCCCCATTATTCAAGAGACCCAGTACTTC

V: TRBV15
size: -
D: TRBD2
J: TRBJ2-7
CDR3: CATSGGALPYEQYF
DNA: TGTGCCACATCGGGAGGCGCCCTTCCTTACGAGCAGTACTTC

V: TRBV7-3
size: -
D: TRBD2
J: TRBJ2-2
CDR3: CASSSSGRARELFF
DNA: TGTGCCAGCAGCTCCAGCGGGAGGGCCCGGGAGCTGTTTTTT

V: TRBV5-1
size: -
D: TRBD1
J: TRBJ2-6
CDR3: CASSPGQGLFSGANVLTF
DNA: TGCGCCAGCAGCCCGGGACAGGGGTTATTTTCTGGGGCCAACGTCCTGACTTTC

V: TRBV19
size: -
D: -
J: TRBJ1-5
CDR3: CASSRLTGQPQHF
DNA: TGTGCCAGTAGTAGACTAACGGGGCAGCCCCAGCATTTT